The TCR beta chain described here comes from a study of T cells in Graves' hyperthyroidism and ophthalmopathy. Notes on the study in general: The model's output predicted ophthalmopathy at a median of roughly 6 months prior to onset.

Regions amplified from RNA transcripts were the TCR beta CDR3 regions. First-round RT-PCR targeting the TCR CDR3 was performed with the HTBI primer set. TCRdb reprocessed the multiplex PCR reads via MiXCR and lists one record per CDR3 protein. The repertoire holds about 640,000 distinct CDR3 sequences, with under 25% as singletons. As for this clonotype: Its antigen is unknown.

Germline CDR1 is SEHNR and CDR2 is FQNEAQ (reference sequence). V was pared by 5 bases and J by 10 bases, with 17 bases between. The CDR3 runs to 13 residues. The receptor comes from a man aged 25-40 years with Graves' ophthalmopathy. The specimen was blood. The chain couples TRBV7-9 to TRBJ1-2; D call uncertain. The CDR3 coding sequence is TGTGCCAGCAGCAGGTATGCGGAATCAGACTACACCTTC. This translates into CASSRYAESDYTF.